What follows are 5 T cell receptor beta chains derived from one specimen sequenced in a study of T-cell memory formation after mild COVID-19. TCRdb called the 5' RACE reads again in MiXCR, with one record for every CDR3 protein. The table includes about 440,000 distinct CDR3 sequences, around 18% detected once. The sample was PBMCs or a T cell subset sorted from them (not recorded which). The receptors come from an adult woman who had mild COVID-19 (a few samples of this study predate the infection). Cell type and time point are not known.

This clonotype was seen only a few times. The rearrangement links TRBV20-1 to TRBJ2-1, with 8 positions matching TRBD2. There are 16 residues in the CDR3. CDR1 and CDR2 from the germline V gene are DFQATT and SNEGSKA (reference sequence). J lost 5 bases, V lost 6 bases, and 15 bases had no gene match. CDR3: CSATVGGGRFHNEQFF. CDR3 DNA: TGCAGTGCCACCGTGGGTGGCGGGAGGTTTCACAATGAGCAGTTCTTC.

The chain recombines TRBV6-5 with TRBJ1-4; D may be TRBD1 (5 bases). The CDR3 loop spans 14 amino acids. V lost 1 base and J lost 7, with 10 bases in between. Looked up from germline, CDR1 is MNHEY and CDR2 is SVGAGI. CDR3 DNA sequence: TGTGCCAGCAGTTACTGGCAGGGTGCTGAAAAACTGTTTTTT. Translating gives CASSYWQGAEKLFF.

V gene TRBV20-1 combines with J gene TRBJ2-5; TRBD2 matches at 8 bases. J lost 1 base, V lost 6 bases, and 7 bases had no gene match. CDR1 DFQATT and CDR2 SNEGSKA come from the germline V gene (reference sequence). The CDR3 extends over 14 amino acids. The CDR3 region has the DNA TGCAGTGCGCCGGGGGGGCCGGGCCAAGAGACCCAGTACTTC. Translating gives CSAPGGPGQETQYF.

The CDR3 DNA sequence: TGTGCCAGCTCGCTTCAGGGACAGGGAAACGCCGGGGAGCTGTTTTTT. This translates into CASSLQGQGNAGELFF. The rearrangement joins TRBV18 to TRBJ2-2, with TRBD1 matching 9 bases. CDR3 length equals 16 residues. Germline CDR1 and CDR2: KGHSH and LQKENI. V shed 6 bases, J shed 6 bases, and the junction held 11 bases outside the gene matches.

This clonotype was counted many times. The genes are TRBV7-2 and TRBJ2-7; 7 bases are shared with TRBD1. The CDR3 is 14 residues long. CDR1 is SGHTA, CDR2 FQGNSA, per germline. The J segment lost 2 bases and the V segment lost 0 bases, leaving 1 base of the junction unmatched. The CDR3 protein is CASSLAGGAYEQYF. The DNA for the CDR3 is TGTGCCAGCAGCTTAGCAGGGGGCGCCTACGAGCAGTACTTC.